This T cell receptor (beta chain) was profiled in a study of blood T cells in healthy people across ages. Using a J-beta primer mix together with a sample-barcoded 5' primer, a second PCR was run for roughly 6 to 12 cycles. TCRdb re-derived calls from the 5' RACE reads in MiXCR, one entry per CDR3 protein. The data hold fewer than 750,000 distinct CDR3 sequences, with 52% observed a single time. The CDR3 contains 14 residues. The junction had 4 bases not matched to a gene; V was cut back by 8 bases and J by 0 bases. Germline CDR1 reads SGHNT; CDR2 reads YENEEA. Sequences were obtained from blood. The gene calls are TRBV11-3 and TRBJ2-3; 8 bases are shared with TRBD1. This sequence originates from a woman older than 75 in good health. The CDR3 region has the DNA TGTGCCAGCGGACAGGGTAGGAGCACAGATACGCAGTATTTT. Translating it yields CASGQGRSTDTQYF.